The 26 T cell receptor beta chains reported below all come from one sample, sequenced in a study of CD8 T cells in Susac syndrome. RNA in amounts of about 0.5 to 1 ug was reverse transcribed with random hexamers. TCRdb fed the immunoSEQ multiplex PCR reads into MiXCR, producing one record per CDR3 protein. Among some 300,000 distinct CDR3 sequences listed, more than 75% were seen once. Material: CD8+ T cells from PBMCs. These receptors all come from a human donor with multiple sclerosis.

The CDR3 sequence is CASRRHPSLAGVYEQFF. Written as DNA, the CDR3 is TGTGCCAGCAGACGCCATCCCTCCCTAGCGGGAGTGTATGAGCAGTTCTTC. V usage is TRBV27 and J usage is TRBJ2-1; 10 nucleotides match TRBD2. After removal of 6 bases from V and 8 bases from J, the junction contained 16 bases not matched to a gene. The germline CDR1 and CDR2 sequences are MNHEY and SMNVEV (reference sequence). The CDR3 contains 17 residues.

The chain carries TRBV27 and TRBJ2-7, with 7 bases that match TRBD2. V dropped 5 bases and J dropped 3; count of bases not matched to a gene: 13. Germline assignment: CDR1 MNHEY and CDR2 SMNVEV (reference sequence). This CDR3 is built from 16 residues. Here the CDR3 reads CASSDGFGGSIYEQYF. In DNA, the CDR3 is TGTGCCAGCAGTGACGGCTTTGGCGGGAGTATCTACGAGCAGTACTTC.

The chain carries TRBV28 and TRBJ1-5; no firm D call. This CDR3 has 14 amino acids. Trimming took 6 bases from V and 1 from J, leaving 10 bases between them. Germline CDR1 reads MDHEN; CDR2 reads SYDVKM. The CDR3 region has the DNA TGTGCCAGCAGCCGGAGAGAGAGCAATCAGCCCCAGCATTTT. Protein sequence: CASSRRESNQPQHF.

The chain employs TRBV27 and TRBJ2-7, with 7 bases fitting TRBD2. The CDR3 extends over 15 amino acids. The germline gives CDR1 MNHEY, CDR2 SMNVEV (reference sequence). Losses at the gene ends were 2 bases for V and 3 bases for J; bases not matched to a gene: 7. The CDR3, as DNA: TGTGCCAGCAGTTTAGCGGGAGAAGGATTCTACGAGCAGTACTTC. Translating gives CASSLAGEGFYEQYF.

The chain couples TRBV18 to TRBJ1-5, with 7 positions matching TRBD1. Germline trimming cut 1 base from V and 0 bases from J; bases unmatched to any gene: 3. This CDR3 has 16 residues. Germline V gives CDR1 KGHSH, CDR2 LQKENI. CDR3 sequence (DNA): TGTGCCAGCTCACCACGACAGGGAGTTAGCAATCAGCCCCAGCATTTT. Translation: CASSPRQGVSNQPQHF.

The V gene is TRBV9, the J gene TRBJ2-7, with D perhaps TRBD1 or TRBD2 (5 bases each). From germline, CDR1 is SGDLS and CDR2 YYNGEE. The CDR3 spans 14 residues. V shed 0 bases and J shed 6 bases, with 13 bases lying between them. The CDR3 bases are TGTGCCAGCAGCGTAGGAGGGGCGCAAGTCGAGCAGTACTTC. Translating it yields CASSVGGAQVEQYF.

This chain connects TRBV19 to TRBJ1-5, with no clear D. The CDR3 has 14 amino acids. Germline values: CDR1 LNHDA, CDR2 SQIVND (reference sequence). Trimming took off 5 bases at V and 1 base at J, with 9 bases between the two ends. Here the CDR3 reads CASSGIPSNQPQHF. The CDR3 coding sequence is TGTGCCAGTAGTGGGATACCGAGCAATCAGCCCCAGCATTTT.

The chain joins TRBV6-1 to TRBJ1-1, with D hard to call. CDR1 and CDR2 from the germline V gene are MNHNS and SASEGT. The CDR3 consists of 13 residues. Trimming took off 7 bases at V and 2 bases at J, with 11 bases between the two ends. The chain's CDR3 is CASTTRDNTEAFF. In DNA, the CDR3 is TGTGCCAGCACAACACGGGATAACACTGAAGCTTTCTTT.

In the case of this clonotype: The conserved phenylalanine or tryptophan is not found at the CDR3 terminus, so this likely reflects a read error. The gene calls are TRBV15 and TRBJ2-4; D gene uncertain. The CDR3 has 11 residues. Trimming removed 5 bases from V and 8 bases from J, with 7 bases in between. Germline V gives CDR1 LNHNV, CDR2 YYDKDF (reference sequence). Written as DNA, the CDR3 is TGTGCCACCAGCTACCAGGACATTCAGTACTCC. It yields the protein CATSYQDIQYS.

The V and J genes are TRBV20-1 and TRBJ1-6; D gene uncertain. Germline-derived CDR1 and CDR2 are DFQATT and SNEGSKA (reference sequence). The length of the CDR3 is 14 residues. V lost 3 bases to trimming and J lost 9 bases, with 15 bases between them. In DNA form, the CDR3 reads TGCAGTGCTAGTACCGGACGGAGGATTTCACCCCTCCACTTT. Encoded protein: CSASTGRRISPLHF.

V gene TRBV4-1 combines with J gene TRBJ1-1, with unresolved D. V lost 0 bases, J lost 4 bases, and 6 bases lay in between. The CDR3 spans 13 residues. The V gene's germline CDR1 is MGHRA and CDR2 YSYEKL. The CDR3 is CASSQESTTEAFF. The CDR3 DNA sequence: TGCGCCAGCAGCCAAGAGTCTACCACTGAAGCTTTCTTT.

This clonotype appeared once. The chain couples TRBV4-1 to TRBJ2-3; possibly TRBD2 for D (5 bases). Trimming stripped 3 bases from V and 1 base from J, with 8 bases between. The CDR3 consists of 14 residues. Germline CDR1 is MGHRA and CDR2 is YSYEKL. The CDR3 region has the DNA TGCGCCAGCAGCCAGCGGGTCGGCACAGATACGCAGTATTTT. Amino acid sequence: CASSQRVGTDTQYF.

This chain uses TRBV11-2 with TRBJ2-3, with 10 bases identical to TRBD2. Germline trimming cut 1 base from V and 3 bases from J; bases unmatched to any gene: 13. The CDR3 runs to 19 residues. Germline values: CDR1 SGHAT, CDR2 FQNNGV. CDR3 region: CASSLVPQHLAGETDTQYF. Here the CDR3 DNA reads TGTGCCAGCAGCTTAGTCCCCCAGCACCTAGCGGGGGAGACAGATACGCAGTATTTT.

In DNA form, the CDR3 reads TGTGCCAGCAGCTTAGGCGGTTACGGAGCAATCTATGGCTACACCTTC. This encodes CASSLGGYGAIYGYTF. This chain uses TRBV7-9 with TRBJ1-2; D is ambiguous. The V end lost 1 base, the J end lost 4 bases, and 16 bases lay between the germline ends. The CDR3 has 16 residues. Per germline, CDR1 SEHNR and CDR2 FQNEAQ (reference sequence). The full variable domain, its missing parts supplied by reference TRBV7-9 and TRBJ1-2, is DTGVSQNPRHKITKRGQNVTFRCDPISEHNRLYWYRQTLGQGPEFLTYFQNEAQLEKSRLLSDRFSAERPKGSFSTLEIQRTEQGDSAMYLCASSLGGYGAIYGYTFGSGTRLTVV.

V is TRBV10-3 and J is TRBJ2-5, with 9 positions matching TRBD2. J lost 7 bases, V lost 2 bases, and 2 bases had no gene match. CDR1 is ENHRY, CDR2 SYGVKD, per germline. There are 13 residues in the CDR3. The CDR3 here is CAISEGGRGTQYF. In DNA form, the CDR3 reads TGTGCCATCAGTGAGGGCGGGAGGGGGACCCAGTACTTC.

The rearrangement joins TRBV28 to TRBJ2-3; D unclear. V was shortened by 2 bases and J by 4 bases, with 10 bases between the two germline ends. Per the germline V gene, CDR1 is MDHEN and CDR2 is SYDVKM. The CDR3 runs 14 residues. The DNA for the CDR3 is TGTGCCAGCAGTTTAGAGCTAGAAGCAGATACGCAGTATTTT. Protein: CASSLELEADTQYF. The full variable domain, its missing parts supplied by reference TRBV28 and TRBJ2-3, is DVKVTQSSRYLVKRTGEKVFLECVQDMDHENMFWYRQDPGLGLRLIYFSYDVKMKEKGDIPEGYSVSREKKERFSLILESASTNQTSMYLCASSLELEADTQYFGPGTRLTVL.

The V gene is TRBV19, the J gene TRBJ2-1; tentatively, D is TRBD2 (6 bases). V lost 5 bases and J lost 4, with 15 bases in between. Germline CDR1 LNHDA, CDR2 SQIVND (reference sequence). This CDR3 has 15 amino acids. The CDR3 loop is CASSPVAAGYNEQFF. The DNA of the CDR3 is TGTGCCAGTAGTCCGGTTGCGGCGGGATACAATGAGCAGTTCTTC.

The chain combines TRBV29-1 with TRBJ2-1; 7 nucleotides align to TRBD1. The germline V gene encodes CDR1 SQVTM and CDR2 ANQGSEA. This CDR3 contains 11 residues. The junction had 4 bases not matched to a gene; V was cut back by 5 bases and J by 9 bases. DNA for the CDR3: TGCAGCGTTAGACAGGGACCTGAGCAGTTCTTC. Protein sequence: CSVRQGPEQFF.

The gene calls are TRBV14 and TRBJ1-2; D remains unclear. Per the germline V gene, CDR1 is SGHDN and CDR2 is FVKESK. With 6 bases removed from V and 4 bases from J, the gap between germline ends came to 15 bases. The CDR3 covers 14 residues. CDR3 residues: CASSPGGPGYGYTF. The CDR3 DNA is TGTGCCAGCAGTCCTGGAGGGCCGGGCTATGGCTACACCTTC.

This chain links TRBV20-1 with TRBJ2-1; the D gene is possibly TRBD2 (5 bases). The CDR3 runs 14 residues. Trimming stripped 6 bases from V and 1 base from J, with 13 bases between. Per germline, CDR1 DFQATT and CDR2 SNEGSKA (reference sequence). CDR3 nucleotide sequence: TGCAGTGCCCCCGAGAGGAGGTCCTACAATGAGCAGTTCTTC. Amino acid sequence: CSAPERRSYNEQFF.

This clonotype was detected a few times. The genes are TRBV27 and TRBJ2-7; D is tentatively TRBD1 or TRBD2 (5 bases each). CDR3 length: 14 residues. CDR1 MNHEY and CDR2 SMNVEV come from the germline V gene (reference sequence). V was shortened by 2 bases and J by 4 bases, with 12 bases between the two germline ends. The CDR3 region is CASSLGGAPYEQYF. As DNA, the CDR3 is TGTGCCAGCAGTTTAGGGGGTGCCCCGTACGAGCAGTACTTC.

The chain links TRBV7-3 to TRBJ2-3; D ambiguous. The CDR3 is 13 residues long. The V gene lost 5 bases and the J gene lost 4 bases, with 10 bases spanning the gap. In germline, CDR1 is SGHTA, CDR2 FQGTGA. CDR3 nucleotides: TGTGCCAGCAGCGGTTTAGAATCAGATACGCAGTATTTT. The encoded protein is CASSGLESDTQYF.

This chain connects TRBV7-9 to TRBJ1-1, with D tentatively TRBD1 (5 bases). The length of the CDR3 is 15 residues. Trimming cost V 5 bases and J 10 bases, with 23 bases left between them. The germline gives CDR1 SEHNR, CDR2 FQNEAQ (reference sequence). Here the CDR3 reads CASSNSGTDAHGAFF. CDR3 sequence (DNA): TGTGCCAGCAGCAATTCCGGGACCGATGCACACGGAGCTTTCTTT.

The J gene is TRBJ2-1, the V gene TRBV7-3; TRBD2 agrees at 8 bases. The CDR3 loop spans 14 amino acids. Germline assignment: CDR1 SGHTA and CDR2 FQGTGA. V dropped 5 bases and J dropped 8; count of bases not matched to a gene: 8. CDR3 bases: TGTGCCAGCAGCCCGAGCGGGAGCGGCGATGAGCAGTTCTTC. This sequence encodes CASSPSGSGDEQFF.

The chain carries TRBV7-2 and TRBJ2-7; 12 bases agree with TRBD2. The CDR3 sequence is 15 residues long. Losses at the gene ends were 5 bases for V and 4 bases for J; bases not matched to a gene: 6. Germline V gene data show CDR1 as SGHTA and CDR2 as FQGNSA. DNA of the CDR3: TGTGCCAGCAGCCTGACTAGCGGGAGAAAGTACGAGCAGTACTTC. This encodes CASSLTSGRKYEQYF.

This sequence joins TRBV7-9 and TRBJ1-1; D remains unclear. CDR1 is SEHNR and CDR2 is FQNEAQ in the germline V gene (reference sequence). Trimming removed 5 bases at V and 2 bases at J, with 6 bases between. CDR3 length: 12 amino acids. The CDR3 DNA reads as TGTGCCAGCAGCCCCGCCAACACTGAAGCTTTCTTT. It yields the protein CASSPANTEAFF.